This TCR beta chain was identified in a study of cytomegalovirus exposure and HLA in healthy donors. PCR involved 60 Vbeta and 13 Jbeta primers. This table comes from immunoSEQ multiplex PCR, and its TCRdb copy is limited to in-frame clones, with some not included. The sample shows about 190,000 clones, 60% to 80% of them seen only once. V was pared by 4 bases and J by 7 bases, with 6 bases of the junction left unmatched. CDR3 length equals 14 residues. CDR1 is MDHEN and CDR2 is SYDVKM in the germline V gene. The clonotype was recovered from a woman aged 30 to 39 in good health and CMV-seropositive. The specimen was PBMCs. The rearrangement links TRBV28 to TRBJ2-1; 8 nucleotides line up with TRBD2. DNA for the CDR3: TGTGCCAGCAGTTCATTTAGACTAGCGAATGAGCAGTTCTTC. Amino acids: CASSSFRLANEQFF.